The rows below give T cell receptor beta chains drawn from one sample of a study of cytomegalovirus exposure and HLA in healthy donors. Sequencing was performed with immunoSEQ multiplex PCR; in TCRdb, only in-frame clones are kept and a portion is missing. The repertoire consists of some 170,000 clones, with approximately 79% occurring once and the leading ten covering under 1.5%. Sequenced material: PBMCs. These TCRs come from a man in his 60s in good health and CMV-seronegative. Each CDR3 is given with its conserved first and last residue. D genes are given only for firm matches. The size entry is marked missing in some rows and otherwise reads once, few, many or a size class.

D: NA; size: NA; J: TRBJ2-2; V: TRBV7-3; CDR3: CASSSNQGGELFF; DNA: TGTGCCAGCAGCTCAAATCAGGGCGGGGAGCTGTTTTTT
D: TRBD1; size: NA; J: TRBJ2-2; V: TRBV2; CDR3: CASSRQGTGELFF; DNA: TGTGCCAGCAGTAGACAGGGTACCGGGGAGCTGTTTTTT
D: NA; size: NA; J: TRBJ2-5; V: TRBV6-5; CDR3: CASSYSRTTTGETQYF; DNA: TGTGCCAGCAGTTACTCGAGAACAACGACGGGGGAGACCCAGTACTTC
D: TRBD2; size: NA; J: TRBJ2-7; V: TRBV5-4; CDR3: CASSLAPLAGGREQYF; DNA: TGTGCCAGCAGCTTGGCCCCGCTAGCGGGAGGACGGGAGCAGTACTTC
D: TRBD1; size: NA; J: TRBJ2-1; V: TRBV28; CDR3: CASSLPQGVGNEQFF; DNA: TGTGCCAGCAGCCTTCCGCAGGGGGTCGGAAATGAGCAGTTCTTC
D: NA; size: NA; J: TRBJ2-7; V: TRBV25-1; CDR3: CASSENRGTPYEQYF; DNA: TGTGCCAGCAGTGAAAATAGGGGAACGCCCTACGAGCAGTACTTC
D: TRBD1; size: NA; J: TRBJ1-2; V: TRBV10-3; CDR3: CAIRTGQGETGYTF; DNA: TGTGCCATCAGGACCGGACAGGGCGAAACTGGCTACACCTTC
D: NA; size: NA; J: TRBJ1-1; V: TRBV30; CDR3: CAWTGRRSTEAFF; DNA: TGTGCCTGGACAGGGAGGCGCTCCACTGAAGCTTTCTTT
D: NA; size: NA; J: TRBJ2-7; V: TRBV11-2; CDR3: CASSSTRDSTYEQYF; DNA: TGTGCCAGCAGCTCAACGAGGGATTCGACCTACGAGCAGTACTTC
D: NA; size: NA; J: TRBJ2-2; V: TRBV6-5; CDR3: CASSYSRTPRELFF; DNA: TGTGCCAGCAGTTACTCGAGAACTCCCCGGGAGCTGTTTTTT
D: NA; size: NA; J: TRBJ1-3; V: TRBV5-4; CDR3: CASSLAGASGNTIYF; DNA: TGTGCCAGCAGCTTGGCAGGGGCCTCTGGAAACACCATATATTTT
D: NA; size: NA; J: TRBJ1-5; V: TRBV6-1; CDR3: CASMGQQRQPQHF; DNA: TGTGCCAGCATGGGGCAACAACGTCAGCCCCAGCATTTT
D: NA; size: NA; J: TRBJ1-1; V: TRBV30; CDR3: CAWSVNNMNTEAFF; DNA: TGTGCCTGGAGTGTTAACAATATGAACACTGAAGCTTTCTTT
D: NA; size: NA; J: TRBJ2-1; V: TRBV9; CDR3: CASSVATDEQFF; DNA: TGTGCCAGCAGCGTAGCTACCGATGAGCAGTTCTTC
D: TRBD2; size: NA; J: TRBJ2-5; V: TRBV4-1; CDR3: CASSPAPSGRETQYF; DNA: TGCGCCAGCAGCCCTGCCCCAAGCGGGAGAGAGACCCAGTACTTC
D: TRBD1; size: NA; J: TRBJ2-3; V: TRBV4-3; CDR3: CASSQDRGRTDTQYF; DNA: TGCGCCAGCAGCCAAGACAGGGGGCGGACAGATACGCAGTATTTT
D: NA; size: NA; J: TRBJ1-5; V: TRBV5-3; CDR3: CASRLRGGLRGNQPQHF; DNA: TGTGCCTCACGGCTTAGGGGGGGGCTTAGGGGTAATCAGCCCCAGCATTTT
D: TRBD1; size: few; J: TRBJ2-5; V: TRBV5-5; CDR3: CASSFRGQETQYF; DNA: TGTGCCAGCAGCTTCAGGGGGCAGGAGACCCAGTACTTC
D: TRBD1; size: NA; J: TRBJ2-7; V: TRBV7-9; CDR3: CASSQQGYEQYF; DNA: TGTGCCAGCAGCCAACAGGGGTACGAGCAGTACTTC
D: NA; size: NA; J: TRBJ1-4; V: TRBV9; CDR3: CASSVRTSRNEKLFF; DNA: TGTGCCAGCAGCGTAAGGACAAGCCGAAATGAAAAACTGTTTTTT
D: TRBD2; size: once; J: TRBJ2-7; V: TRBV5-6; CDR3: CASSLIGGTYEQYF; DNA: TGTGCCAGCAGCCTTATCGGGGGGACCTACGAGCAGTACTTC
D: TRBD1; size: NA; J: TRBJ2-7; V: TRBV18; CDR3: CASNTGTGWDEQYF; DNA: TGTGCCAGCAACACCGGGACAGGGTGGGACGAGCAGTACTTC
D: TRBD1; size: NA; J: TRBJ1-1; V: TRBV7-2; CDR3: CASSLEAQGGTEAFF; DNA: TGTGCCAGCAGCCTAGAGGCCCAGGGGGGCACTGAAGCTTTCTTT
D: TRBD1; size: once; J: TRBJ1-5; V: TRBV28; CDR3: CASSTHRGGRSQHF; DNA: TGTGCCAGCAGTACCCACAGGGGCGGTAGGTCCCAGCATTTT
D: NA; size: once; J: TRBJ1-5; V: TRBV4-3; CDR3: CASSQARGSYQPQHF; DNA: TGCGCCAGCAGCCAAGCCCGCGGGTCGTACCAGCCCCAGCATTTT
D: TRBD2; size: NA; J: TRBJ2-3; V: TRBV6-4; CDR3: CASSDAIKGHILAGGRTDTQYF; DNA: TGTGCCAGCAGTGACGCGATAAAGGGACATATTTTAGCGGGAGGCCGCACAGATACGCAGTATTTT
D: NA; size: NA; J: TRBJ2-1; V: TRBV14; CDR3: CASSQSWDNNNEQFF; DNA: TGTGCCAGCAGCCAAAGTTGGGACAATAACAATGAGCAGTTCTTC
D: TRBD1; size: NA; J: TRBJ1-1; V: TRBV7-3; CDR3: CASSSTGSDTEAFF; DNA: TGTGCCAGCAGCTCGACAGGGAGTGACACTGAAGCTTTCTTT
D: TRBD1; size: NA; J: TRBJ1-1; V: TRBV19; CDR3: CASITSPGQGGVNTEAFF; DNA: TGTGCCAGTATTACCTCTCCGGGACAGGGTGGGGTGAACACTGAAGCTTTCTTT